Listed here is a single T cell receptor beta chain. Its antigen is as yet unknown. This sample is drawn from a study of T cell responses to AZD1222 COVID-19 vaccine. Study in general: Second-dose intervals of approximately 4 or approximately 12 weeks were pooled.

CDR1 GTSNPN and CDR2 SVGIG come from the germline V gene (reference sequence). CDR3 size: 20 residues. The V end lost 0 bases, the J end lost 0 bases, and 24 bases lay between the germline ends. Findings of the study overall: Clonal diversity may have been underestimated in mostly white British donors. Distributed over spike, vaccine-associated CD4 TCRs predominated at 160-218 and 743-854.

Some clones are missing from TCRdb's copy, which holds only in-frame ones; the method was immunoSEQ multiplex PCR. The sample carries around 130,000 clones, over 85% recorded once. The chain is built from TRBV30 and TRBJ1-5; TRBD1 is a possible D gene (6 bases). This clonotype was sampled from an adult in good health. Source: peripheral blood, taken on day 0 of AZD1222 vaccination. The DNA for the CDR3 is TGTGCCTGGAGTGTGTTTGTCGGACAGCATAATGCTAATAGCAATCAGCCCCAGCATTTT. It codes for CAWSVFVGQHNANSNQPQHF. Full variable domain (outside the CDR3, taken from reference TRBV30 and TRBJ1-5): SQTIHQWPATLVQPVGSPLSLECTVEGTSNPNLYWYRQAAGRGLQLLFYSVGIGQISSEVPQNLSASRPQDRQFILSSKKLLLSDSGFYLCAWSVFVGQHNANSNQPQHFGDGTRLSIL.